This T cell receptor (beta chain) was identified in a study of OX40 agonist ivuxolimab in advanced cancers. Study-wide context: Ivuxolimab, an antibody acting as an agonist of OX40 (CD134), was used to treat patients. Dose-escalation patients were diagnosed with hepatocellular carcinoma, melanoma, renal cell cancer or head and neck cancer. Under the entry rules, prior anti-PD-1, anti-PD-L1 or anti-CTLA-4 therapy was allowed, and less than 50% had some. Study outcomes and limitations: Expanded clones belonging to CD8+ T cells outnumbered, on average, those of CD4+.

As for this clone: The antigen is undetermined.

V gave up 2 bases and J gave up 2 bases; unmatched junction bases: 0. CDR1 and CDR2 (germline): KGHSH, LQKENI. CDR3 length: 14 residues. Profiling relied on immunoSEQ multiplex PCR, and the TCRdb table lists in-frame clones only, not all of them. Of roughly 70,000 clones in the sample, approximately 83% are singletons; the top ten hold about 0.78%. The TCR comes from an adult with an advanced solid tumor such as melanoma, head and neck, liver or kidney cancer. The sequenced sample was CD4+ or CD8+ T cells sorted from blood, obtained in a trial of the OX40 agonist ivuxolimab. The genes are TRBV18 and TRBJ1-5; 7 bases are a match to TRBD1. The CDR3 reads CASSPTGGNQPQHF. For the CDR3, the DNA is TGTGCCAGCTCACCAACAGGGGGCAATCAGCCCCAGCATTTT.